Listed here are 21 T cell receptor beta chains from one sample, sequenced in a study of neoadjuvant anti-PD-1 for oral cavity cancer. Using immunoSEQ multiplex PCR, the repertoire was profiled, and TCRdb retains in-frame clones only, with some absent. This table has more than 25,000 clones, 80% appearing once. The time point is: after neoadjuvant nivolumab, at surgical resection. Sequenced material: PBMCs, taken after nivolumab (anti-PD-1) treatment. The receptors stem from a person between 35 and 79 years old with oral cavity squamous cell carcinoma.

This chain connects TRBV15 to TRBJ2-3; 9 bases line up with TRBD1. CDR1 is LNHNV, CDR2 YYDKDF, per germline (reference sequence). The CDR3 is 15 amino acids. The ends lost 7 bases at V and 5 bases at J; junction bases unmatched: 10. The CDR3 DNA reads TGTGCCACCAAACCGGGACAGGGCTTACGAGATACGCAGTATTTT. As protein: CATKPGQGLRDTQYF. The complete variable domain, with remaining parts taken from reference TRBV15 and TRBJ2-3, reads DAMVIQNPRYQVTQFGKPVTLSCSQTLNHNVMYWYQQKSSQAPKLLFHYYDKDFNNEADTPDNFQSRRPNTSFCFLDIRSPGLGDTAMYLCATKPGQGLRDTQYFGPGTRLTVL.

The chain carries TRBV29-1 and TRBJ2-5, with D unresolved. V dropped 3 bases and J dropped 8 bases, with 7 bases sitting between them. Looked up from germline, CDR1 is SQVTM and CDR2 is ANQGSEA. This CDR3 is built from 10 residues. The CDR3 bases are TGCAGCGTTGAGAAGGGAACCCAGTACTTC. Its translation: CSVEKGTQYF.

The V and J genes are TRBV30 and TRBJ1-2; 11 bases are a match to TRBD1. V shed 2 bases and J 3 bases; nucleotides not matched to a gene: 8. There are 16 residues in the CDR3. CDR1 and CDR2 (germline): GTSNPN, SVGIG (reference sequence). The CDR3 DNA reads TGTGCCTGGAGTATGACGCGGACAGGGGGCCACTATGGCTACACCTTC. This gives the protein CAWSMTRTGGHYGYTF.

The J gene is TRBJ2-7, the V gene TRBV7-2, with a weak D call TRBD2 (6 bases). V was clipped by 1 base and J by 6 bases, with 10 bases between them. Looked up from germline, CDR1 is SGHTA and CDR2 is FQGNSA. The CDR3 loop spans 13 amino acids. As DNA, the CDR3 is TGTGCCAGCAGCTTAGGTGAGGGAGGCGAGCAGTACTTC. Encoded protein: CASSLGEGGEQYF.

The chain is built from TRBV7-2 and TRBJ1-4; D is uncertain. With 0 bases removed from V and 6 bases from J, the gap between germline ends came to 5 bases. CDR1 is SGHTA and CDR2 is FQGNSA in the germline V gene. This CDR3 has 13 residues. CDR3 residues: CASSLAVYEKLFF. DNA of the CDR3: TGTGCCAGCAGCTTAGCAGTATATGAAAAACTGTTTTTT.

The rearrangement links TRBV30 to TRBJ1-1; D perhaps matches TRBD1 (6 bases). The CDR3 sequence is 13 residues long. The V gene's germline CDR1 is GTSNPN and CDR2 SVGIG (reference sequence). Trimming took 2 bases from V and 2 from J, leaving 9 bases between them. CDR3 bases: TGTGCCTGGAGTATACAGGGAAACACTGAAGCTTTCTTT. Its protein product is CAWSIQGNTEAFF. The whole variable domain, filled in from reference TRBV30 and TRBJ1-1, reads SQTIHQWPATLVQPVGSPLSLECTVEGTSNPNLYWYRQAAGRGLQLLFYSVGIGQISSEVPQNLSASRPQDRQFILSSKKLLLSDSGFYLCAWSIQGNTEAFFGQGTRLTVV.

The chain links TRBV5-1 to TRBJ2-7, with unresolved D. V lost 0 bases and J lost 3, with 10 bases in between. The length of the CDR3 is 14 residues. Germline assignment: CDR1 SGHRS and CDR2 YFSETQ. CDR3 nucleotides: TGCGCCAGCAGCTTGGGCCTCCGAGACTACGAGCAGTACTTC. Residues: CASSLGLRDYEQYF.

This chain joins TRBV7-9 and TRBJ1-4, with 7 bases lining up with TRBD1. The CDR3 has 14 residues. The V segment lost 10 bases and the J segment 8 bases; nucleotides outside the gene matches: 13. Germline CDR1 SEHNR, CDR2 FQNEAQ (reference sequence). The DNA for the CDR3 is TGTGCCACCGGCCCGACAGGGAGGAACGAAAAACTGTTTTTT. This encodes CATGPTGRNEKLFF.

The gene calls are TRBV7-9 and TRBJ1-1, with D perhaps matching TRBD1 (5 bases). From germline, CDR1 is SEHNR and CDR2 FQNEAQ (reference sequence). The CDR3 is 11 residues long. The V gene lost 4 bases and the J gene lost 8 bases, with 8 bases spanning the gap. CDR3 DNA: TGTGCCAGCAGCTCAGGACAAGAAGCTTTCTTT. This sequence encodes CASSSGQEAFF.

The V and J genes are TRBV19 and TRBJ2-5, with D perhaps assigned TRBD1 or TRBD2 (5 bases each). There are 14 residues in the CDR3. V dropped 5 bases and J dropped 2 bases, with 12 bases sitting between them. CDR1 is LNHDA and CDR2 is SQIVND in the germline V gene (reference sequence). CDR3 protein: CASSRGTVQETQYF. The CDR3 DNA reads TGTGCCAGTAGTCGAGGGACGGTACAAGAGACCCAGTACTTC.

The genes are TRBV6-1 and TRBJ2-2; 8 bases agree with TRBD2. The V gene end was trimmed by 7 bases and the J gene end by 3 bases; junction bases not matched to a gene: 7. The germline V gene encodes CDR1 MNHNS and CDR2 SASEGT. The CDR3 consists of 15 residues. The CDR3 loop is CASKTGGSHTGELFF. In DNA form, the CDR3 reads TGTGCCAGCAAGACGGGGGGGTCTCACACCGGGGAGCTGTTTTTT.

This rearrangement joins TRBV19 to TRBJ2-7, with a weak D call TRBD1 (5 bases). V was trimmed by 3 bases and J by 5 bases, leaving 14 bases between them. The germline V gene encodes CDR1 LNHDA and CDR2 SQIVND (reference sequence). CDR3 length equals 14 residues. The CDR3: CASSMVTDSHEQYF. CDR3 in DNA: TGTGCCAGTAGTATGGTGACAGATTCTCACGAGCAGTACTTC.

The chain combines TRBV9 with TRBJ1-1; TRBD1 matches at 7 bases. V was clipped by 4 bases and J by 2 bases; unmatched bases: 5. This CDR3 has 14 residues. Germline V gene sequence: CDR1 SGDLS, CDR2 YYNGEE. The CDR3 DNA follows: TGTGCCAGCAGCACAGGGGACGTCAACACTGAAGCTTTCTTT. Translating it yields CASSTGDVNTEAFF.

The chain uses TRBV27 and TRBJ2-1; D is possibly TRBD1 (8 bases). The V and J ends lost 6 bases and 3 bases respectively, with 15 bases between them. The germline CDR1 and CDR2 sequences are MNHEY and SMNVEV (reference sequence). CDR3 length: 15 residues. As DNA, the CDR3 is TGTGCCAGCAGCCAGGACAGGGAGGGCTACAATGAGCAGTTCTTC. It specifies CASSQDREGYNEQFF.

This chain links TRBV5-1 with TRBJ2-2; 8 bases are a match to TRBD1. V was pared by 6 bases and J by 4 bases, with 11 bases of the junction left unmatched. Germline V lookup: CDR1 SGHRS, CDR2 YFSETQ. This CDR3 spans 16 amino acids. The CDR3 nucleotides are TGCGCCAGCACCCTAAATCAGGGGGCAGGCACCGGGGAGCTGTTTTTT. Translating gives CASTLNQGAGTGELFF.

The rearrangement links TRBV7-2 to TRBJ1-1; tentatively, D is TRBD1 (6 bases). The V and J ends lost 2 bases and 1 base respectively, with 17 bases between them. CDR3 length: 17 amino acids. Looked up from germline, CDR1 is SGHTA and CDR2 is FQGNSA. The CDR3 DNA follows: TGTGCCAGCAGCTTACGAGGGGGGCCTCCATCGAACACTGAAGCTTTCTTT. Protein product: CASSLRGGPPSNTEAFF.

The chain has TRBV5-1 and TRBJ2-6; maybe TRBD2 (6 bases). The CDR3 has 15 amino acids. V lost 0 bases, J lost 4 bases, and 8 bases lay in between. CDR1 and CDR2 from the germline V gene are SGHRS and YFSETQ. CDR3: CASSLEGLGANVLTF. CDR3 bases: TGCGCCAGCAGCTTGGAGGGACTGGGGGCCAACGTCCTGACTTTC.

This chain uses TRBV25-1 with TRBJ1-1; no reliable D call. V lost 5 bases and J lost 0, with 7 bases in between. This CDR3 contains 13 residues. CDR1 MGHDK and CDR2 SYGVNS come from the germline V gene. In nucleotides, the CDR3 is TGTGCCAGCAGTAGGACCATGAACACTGAAGCTTTCTTT. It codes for CASSRTMNTEAFF.

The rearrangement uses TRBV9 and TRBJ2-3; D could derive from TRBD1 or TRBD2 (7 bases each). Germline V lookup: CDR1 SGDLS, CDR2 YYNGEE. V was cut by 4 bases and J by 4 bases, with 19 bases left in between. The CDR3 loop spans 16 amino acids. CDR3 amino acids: CASSPQGGSFADTQYF. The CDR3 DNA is TGTGCCAGCAGCCCCCAGGGGGGGTCATTTGCAGATACGCAGTATTTT.

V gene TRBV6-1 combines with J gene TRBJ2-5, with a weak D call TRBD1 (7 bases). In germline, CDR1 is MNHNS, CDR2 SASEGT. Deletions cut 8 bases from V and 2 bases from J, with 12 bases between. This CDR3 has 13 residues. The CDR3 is CASAGQPQETQYF. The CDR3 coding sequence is TGTGCCAGCGCGGGACAGCCACAAGAGACCCAGTACTTC.

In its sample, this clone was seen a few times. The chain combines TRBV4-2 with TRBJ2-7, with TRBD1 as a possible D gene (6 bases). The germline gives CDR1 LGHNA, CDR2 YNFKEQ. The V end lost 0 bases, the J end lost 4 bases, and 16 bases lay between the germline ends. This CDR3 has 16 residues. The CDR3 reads CASSQDLRRGSYEQYF. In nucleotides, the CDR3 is TGTGCCAGCAGCCAAGATCTACGAAGGGGGAGTTACGAGCAGTACTTC.